The following is a TCR beta chain sequence with its context. Its cognate antigen is unknown. Trimming took 4 bases from V and 5 from J; bases not matched to a gene: 11. This CDR3 has 15 residues. The germline CDR1 and CDR2 sequences are SQVTM and ANQGSEA. Researchers used genomic DNA as the template to profile TCR beta VDJ and CDR3. TCRdb recomputed calls from the reads with MiXCR, one row per CDR3 protein. The data contain 15,000 to 25,000 distinct CDR3 sequences, 40% of them singletons. The sample is drawn from a study of CD8+CD57+ T cells in acquired aplastic anemia. Study results and limitations: Patients' CD8+CD57+ cells proved less diverse than their total CD4+ and CD8+ pools, researchers found.

Flow cytometry had shown expanded CD8+CD57+ cells in the patients chosen for sequencing. V gene TRBV29-1 combines with J gene TRBJ2-7, with TRBD1 identical over 10 bases. Specimen: CD8+CD57+ T cells sorted from PBMCs. Subset here: bead-enriched CD8+CD57+ effector memory T cells from SAA patients. The origin of this receptor is a human donor with aplastic anemia. The CDR3 region is CSVVNPRQGADEQYF. The CDR3 nucleotides read TGCAGCGTTGTCAATCCAAGACAGGGGGCCGACGAGCAGTACTTC.